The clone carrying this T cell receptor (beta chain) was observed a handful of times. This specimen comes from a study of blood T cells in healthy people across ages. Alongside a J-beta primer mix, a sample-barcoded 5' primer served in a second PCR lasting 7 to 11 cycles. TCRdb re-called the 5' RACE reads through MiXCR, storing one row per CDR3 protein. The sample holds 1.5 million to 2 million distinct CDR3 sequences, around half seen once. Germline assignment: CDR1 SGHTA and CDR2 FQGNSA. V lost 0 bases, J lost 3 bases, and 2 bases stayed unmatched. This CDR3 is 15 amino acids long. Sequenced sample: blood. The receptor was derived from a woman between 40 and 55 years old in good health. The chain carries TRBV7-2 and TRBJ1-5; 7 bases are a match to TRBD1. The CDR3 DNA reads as TGTGCCAGCAGCTTAGCCGGGACAGCCAATCAGCCCCAGCATTTT. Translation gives CASSLAGTANQPQHF.